This TCR beta chain was sequenced for a study of OX40 agonist ivuxolimab in advanced cancers. Study in general: Patients in dose escalation had liver, melanoma, kidney or head and neck cancers. Partial responses occurred in three patients (one hepatocellular carcinoma, two cutaneous melanoma).

Profiled with immunoSEQ multiplex PCR; TCRdb holds only in-frame clones, not every one. This table holds 65,000 to 75,000 clones, about 90% found once. Trimming cost V 0 bases and J 1 base, with 9 bases left between them. This CDR3 region has 15 residues. The germline V gene encodes CDR1 LNHDA and CDR2 SQIVND (reference sequence). The sequencing used CD4+ or CD8+ T cells sorted from blood, collected in a trial of the OX40 agonist ivuxolimab. The source is an adult with an advanced solid tumor such as melanoma, head and neck, liver or kidney cancer. V and J are TRBV19 and TRBJ1-1; D is unresolved. Here the CDR3 DNA reads TGTGCCAGTAGTATAGACGGCGAGTGGAACACTGAAGCTTTCTTT. Encoded protein: CASSIDGEWNTEAFF. Variable domain in full (rest from reference TRBV19 and TRBJ1-1): DGGITQSPKYLFRKEGQNVTLSCEQNLNHDAMYWYRQDPGQGLRLIYYSQIVNDFQKGDIAEGYSVSREKKESFPLTVTSAQKNPTAFYLCASSIDGEWNTEAFFGQGTRLTVV.